The 20 T cell receptor beta chains in this list originate from one sample, sequenced in a study of T cells in Graves' hyperthyroidism and ophthalmopathy. TCR beta CDR3 regions were amplified from RNA. An initial round of RT-PCR targeting the TCR CDR3 relied on the HTBI primer set. One entry per CDR3 protein, called by TCRdb with MiXCR from the multiplex PCR reads. Of 550,000 to 600,000 distinct CDR3 sequences in the sample, around 45% were seen once. The specimen was peripheral blood or thyroid tissue (not recorded which). These receptors were obtained from an adult woman with Graves' disease, either hyperthyroidism or ophthalmopathy (not recorded which).

V is TRBV2 and J is TRBJ1-2; D remains ambiguous. Deletions cut 10 bases from V and 6 bases from J, with 18 bases between. CDR3 size: 13 residues. The V gene's germline CDR1 is SNHLY and CDR2 FYNNEI. As DNA, the CDR3 is TGTGCCACCCGTCCGGGTGTAATCGATGGCTACACCTTC. This encodes CATRPGVIDGYTF.

This clonotype came up many times. The J gene is TRBJ1-5, the V gene TRBV19, with D possibly being TRBD1 (5 bases). The CDR3 contains 16 residues. The V end was cut by 1 base, the J end by 0 bases, with 10 bases between. Germline V gene lookup returns CDR1 LNHDA and CDR2 SQIVND (reference sequence). The CDR3 region is CASSIVGQGSNQPQHF. The CDR3, as DNA: TGTGCCAGTAGTATAGTTGGCCAGGGTAGCAATCAGCCCCAGCATTTT.

This chain links TRBV11-2 with TRBJ1-5; 9 bases line up with TRBD1. There are 15 residues in the CDR3. Trimming took 6 bases from V and 5 from J; bases not matched to a gene: 8. Germline V CDR1 and CDR2: SGHAT, FQNNGV. This CDR3 is CASSAGQGLDQPQHF. The CDR3 DNA is TGTGCCAGCAGTGCCGGACAGGGGTTGGATCAGCCCCAGCATTTT.

Comments on this clonotype: At one of its ends the junction is not consistent with the germline gene, which may arise from a read error. V is TRBV7-9 and J is TRBJ2-7; D is ambiguous. Germline CDR1 and CDR2: SEHNR and FQNEAQ (reference sequence). CDR3 length: 13 amino acids. DNA of the CDR3: TGCGCCAGCAGTTCCGCCGTCACCTACGAGCAGTACTTC. As protein: CASSSAVTYEQYF.

This clonotype came up many times. The CDR3 sequence: CASSYSIYNSPLHF. CDR3 in DNA: TGTGCCAGCAGTTACTCGATCTATAATTCACCCCTCCACTTT. V and J are TRBV6-6 and TRBJ1-6; D ambiguous. Germline-derived CDR1 and CDR2 are MNHNY and SVGAGI (reference sequence). Trimming pared 0 bases from V and 3 bases from J, leaving 3 bases between. CDR3 size: 14 residues.

This clonotype came up many times. The chain carries TRBV6-1 and TRBJ2-5, with D unclear. The V end lost 6 bases, the J end lost 2 bases, and 4 bases lay between the germline ends. CDR3 size: 11 residues. Germline V gene sequence: CDR1 MNHNS, CDR2 SASEGT. The CDR3 sequence is CASRTQETQYF. The CDR3, as DNA: TGTGCCAGCAGGACTCAAGAGACCCAGTACTTC.

This clonotype was picked up many times. This rearrangement joins TRBV7-8 to TRBJ1-1, with TRBD1 matching over 11 bases. In germline, CDR1 is SGHVS, CDR2 FQNEAQ. The CDR3 totals 15 residues. With 5 bases clipped from V and 3 bases from J, the junction kept 5 bases outside the gene matches. This chain's CDR3 is CASSPQDRGHTEAFF. The CDR3 DNA reads as TGTGCCAGCAGCCCGCAGGACAGGGGGCACACTGAAGCTTTCTTT.

Many counts were recorded for this clonotype. Written as DNA, the CDR3 is TGTGCCATCAGTGAGTCGCAGGATGAAGCTTTCTTT. Encoded protein: CAISESQDEAFF. This chain uses TRBV10-3 with TRBJ1-1; D uncertain. There are 12 residues in the CDR3. V gave up 0 bases and J gave up 7 bases, with 6 bases separating them. The germline V gene encodes CDR1 ENHRY and CDR2 SYGVKD.

This clonotype was found many times. The J gene is TRBJ2-5, the V gene TRBV10-3; TRBD1 matches at 8 bases. This CDR3 has 17 amino acids. CDR1 ENHRY and CDR2 SYGVKD come from the germline V gene. V lost 5 bases, J lost 5 bases, and 16 bases stayed unmatched. The CDR3 loop is CAISHGVGQGKRETQYF. CDR3 DNA sequence: TGTGCCATCAGTCACGGGGTAGGACAGGGTAAACGGGAGACCCAGTACTTC.

To note about this clonotype: This may be a read error, as it is one base from a much larger clone. V and J are TRBV20-1 and TRBJ1-5, with TRBD1 identical over 11 bases. From germline, CDR1 is DFQATT and CDR2 SNEGSKA (reference sequence). The CDR3 sequence is 19 residues long. The CDR3 bases are TGCAGTGCTAGAGATTACAGGACAGGGGGCTTATCTGGCAATCAGCCCCGGCATTTT. Its translation is CSARDYRTGGLSGNQPRHF.

The chain is built from TRBV7-2 and TRBJ2-3; the D is unclear. The germline V gene has CDR1 SGHTA and CDR2 FQGNSA. There are 15 residues in the CDR3. V shed 5 bases and J shed 0 bases, with 12 bases lying between them. The CDR3, as DNA: TGTGCCAGCAGCCAAGTACCAGGCAGCACAGATACGCAGTATTTT. Translated: CASSQVPGSTDTQYF.

This clonotype was seen many times. The rearrangement links TRBV10-3 to TRBJ2-5, with D perhaps TRBD1 or TRBD2 (5 bases each). CDR1 is ENHRY, CDR2 SYGVKD, per germline. V was cut by 2 bases and J by 4 bases, with 11 bases left in between. This CDR3 spans 14 amino acids. The CDR3, as DNA: TGTGCCATCAGTGAGGAGGGGAGTCGAGAGACCCAGTACTTC. Encoded protein: CAISEEGSRETQYF.

For the CDR3, the DNA is TGTGCCAGCAGCCTAATGGGGGGATTGGGGGAGCAGTACTTC. Translation gives CASSLMGGLGEQYF. The J gene is TRBJ2-7, the V gene TRBV7-2; the D gene is possibly TRBD2 (6 bases). Trimming cost V 5 bases and J 7 bases, with 18 bases left between them. The length of the CDR3 is 14 residues. CDR1 is SGHTA and CDR2 is FQGNSA in the germline V gene. Full variable domain (rest looked up from reference TRBV7-2 and TRBJ2-7): GAGVSQSPSNKVTEKGKDVELRCDPISGHTALYWYRQSLGQGLEFLIYFQGNSAPDKSGLPSDRFSAERTGGSVSTLTIQRTQQEDSAVYLCASSLMGGLGEQYFGPGTRLTVT.

Details on this clonotype: Possible read error: a much larger clone is one base away. This chain connects TRBV20-1 to TRBJ2-7; no firm D call. The CDR3 consists of 14 residues. Germline V lookup: CDR1 DFQATT, CDR2 SNEGSKA (reference sequence). Trimming shortened V by 0 bases and J by 3 bases, and 12 bases separated the two germline ends. As DNA, the CDR3 is TGCAGTGCTAGAGATCGTTTCGGGCTCTACGAGCAGTACTTC. This gives the protein CSARDRFGLYEQYF.

About this clonotype: One base away lies a much larger clone, so this may be a sequencing read error. The V call is TRBV27, the J call TRBJ2-5; 9 bases align to TRBD2. The CDR3 has 13 amino acids. Germline V gene sequence: CDR1 MNHEY, CDR2 SMNVEV (reference sequence). The trim removed 10 bases at V and 3 bases at J, leaving 6 bases unmatched. The CDR3 region has the DNA TGTGCCACAAGGGCTAGCGGGAAAGAGACCCAGTACTTC. Translated, it gives CATRASGKETQYF.

This chain connects TRBV7-9 to TRBJ1-2; D is possibly TRBD1 (6 bases). The V end lost 11 bases, the J end lost 7 bases, and 14 bases lay between the germline ends. The CDR3 sequence is 11 residues long. Germline CDR1 reads SEHNR; CDR2 reads FQNEAQ (reference sequence). The CDR3 loop reads CAVGKGGGYTF. The CDR3 DNA is TGTGCCGTGGGGAAAGGGGGTGGCTACACCTTC.

This clonotype was detected ten times or more. The V and J genes are TRBV4-1 and TRBJ1-4; D gene unclear. Germline loops: CDR1 MGHRA, CDR2 YSYEKL. The V gene lost 0 bases and the J gene lost 5 bases, with 13 bases spanning the gap. The CDR3 runs to 16 residues. CDR3 DNA sequence: TGCGCCAGCAGCCAAGATTGGGGTGGGGAGAATGAAAAACTGTTTTTT. As protein: CASSQDWGGENEKLFF.

This clonotype was seen many times. The chain is built from TRBV5-6 and TRBJ1-5, with D possibly being TRBD1 (5 bases). Trimming stripped 0 bases from V and 0 bases from J, with 10 bases between. The CDR3 extends over 16 amino acids. Germline V gives CDR1 SGHDT, CDR2 YYEEEE. The CDR3 DNA reads as TGTGCCAGCAGCTTGGGGAGGACAACTAGCAATCAGCCCCAGCATTTT. Protein: CASSLGRTTSNQPQHF.

In its sample, this clonotype was seen many times. The genes are TRBV4-2 and TRBJ1-1, with TRBD1 identical over 8 bases. Germline V gene sequence: CDR1 LGHNA, CDR2 YNFKEQ. V shed 7 bases and J 8 bases; nucleotides not matched to a gene: 15. This CDR3 region has 15 residues. CDR3 residues: CASTISTGQGAEAFF. The CDR3 nucleotides are TGTGCCAGCACCATTTCCACTGGGCAGGGGGCGGAAGCTTTCTTT.

The genes are TRBV7-8 and TRBJ2-5; D possibly matches TRBD1 or TRBD2 (6 bases each). Germline V gene sequence: CDR1 SGHVS, CDR2 FQNEAQ. There are 15 residues in the CDR3. Trimming stripped 7 bases from V and 2 bases from J, with 17 bases between. CDR3 amino acids: CASIPRRGQQETQYF. CDR3 sequence (DNA): TGTGCCAGCATCCCCAGACGGGGGCAACAAGAGACCCAGTACTTC.